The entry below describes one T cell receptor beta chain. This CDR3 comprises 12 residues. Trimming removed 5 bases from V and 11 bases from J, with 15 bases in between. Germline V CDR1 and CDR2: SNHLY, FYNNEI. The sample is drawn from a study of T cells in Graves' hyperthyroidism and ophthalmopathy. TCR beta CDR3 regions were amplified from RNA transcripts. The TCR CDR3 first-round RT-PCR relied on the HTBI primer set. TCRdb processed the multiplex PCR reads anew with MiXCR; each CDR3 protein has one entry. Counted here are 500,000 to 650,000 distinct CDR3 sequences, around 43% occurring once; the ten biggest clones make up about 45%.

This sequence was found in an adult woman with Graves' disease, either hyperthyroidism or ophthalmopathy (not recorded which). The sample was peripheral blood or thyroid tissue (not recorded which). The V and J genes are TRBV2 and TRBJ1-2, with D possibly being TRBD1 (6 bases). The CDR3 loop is CASSSRGVRYTF. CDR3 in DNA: TGTGCCAGCAGTTCCAGGGGAGTTAGGTACACCTTC.